Listed below are T cell receptor beta chains from one sample, sequenced in a study of OX40 agonist ivuxolimab in advanced cancers. Method: immunoSEQ multiplex PCR; TCRdb's copy keeps in-frame clones and lacks some. This table holds approximately 14,000 clones, more than 75% found once. The sample consisted of CD4+ or CD8+ T cells sorted from blood, taken in a trial of the OX40 agonist ivuxolimab. The receptors here all came from an adult with an advanced solid tumor such as melanoma, head and neck, liver or kidney cancer. Both conserved end residues are part of each CDR3. D genes are given only for firm matches.

v_gene	j_gene	d_gene	CDR3nt	CDR3aa
TRBV18	TRBJ2-5	NA	TGTGCCAGCTCACCCTGGTTTGATACCCAAGAGACCCAGTACTTC	CASSPWFDTQETQYF
TRBV29-1	TRBJ1-2	TRBD1	TGCAGCGTGCCGGGGACAGGCTACTATGGCTACACCTTC	CSVPGTGYYGYTF
TRBV7-9	TRBJ2-7	TRBD1	TGTGCCAGCAGCTTGGACAGGAGTTATGGAAGCTCCTACGAGCAGTACTTC	CASSLDRSYGSSYEQYF